What follows is one TCR beta chain and its context. Deletions cut 5 bases from V and 7 bases from J, with 20 bases between. This CDR3 has 15 amino acids. Germline lookup yields CDR1 LGHDT and CDR2 YNNKEL (reference sequence). TCRdb keeps only in-frame clones here, not all; method: immunoSEQ multiplex PCR. The repertoire consists of roughly 86,000 clones, with roughly 86% occurring once and the leading ten covering 20% to 25%. This sample is part of a study of blood T cell repertoires in COVID-19. In the study overall: Samples taken during acute and convalescent COVID-19 were collected in the United States, Italy and Spain.

What was sequenced was peripheral blood. V gene TRBV3-1 (or the pseudogene TRBV3-2) combines with J gene TRBJ1-2, with D perhaps TRBD1 (6 bases). This clonotype was obtained from a human donor in a cohort sampled during active COVID-19. The CDR3 here is CASSAGVAGVSGYTF. CDR3 DNA sequence: TGTGCCAGCAGCGCAGGGGTGGCAGGGGTTAGTGGCTACACCTTC.